Following are 21 T cell receptor beta chains from one sample sequenced in a study of graft-versus-host responses after intestinal transplantation. Method: immunoSEQ multiplex PCR; TCRdb's copy keeps in-frame clones and lacks some. The sample carries over 20,000 clones, about half recorded once. The specimen was alloreactive CD4+ T cells from a mixed lymphocyte reaction culture, collected before intestinal transplant. Subset in this sample: CFSE-low proliferating T cells sorted from roughly six-day pre-transplant mixed lymphocyte reaction (GvH or HvG direction). The receptors were sampled from a human patient who received an intestinal transplant.

This clone was picked up a small number of times. The genes are TRBV6-6 and TRBJ1-2, with D possibly being TRBD1 (5 bases). CDR1 and CDR2 (germline): MNHNY, SVGAGI (reference sequence). The V end lost 7 bases, the J end lost 7 bases, and 10 bases lay between the germline ends. The CDR3 extends over 11 amino acids. CDR3 nucleotide sequence: TGTGCCAGCACAGGGCTAGGTGGCTACACCTTC. Translating gives CASTGLGGYTF.

The chain couples TRBV5-6 to TRBJ2-7; 12 positions agree with TRBD2. Trimming cost V 2 bases and J 0 bases; bases outside gene matches: 3. The CDR3 covers 16 residues. CDR1 is SGHDT and CDR2 is YYEEEE in the germline V gene. Here the CDR3 DNA reads TGTGCCAGCAGCTTACTAGCGGGGGGCCCCTCCTACGAGCAGTACTTC. It yields the protein CASSLLAGGPSYEQYF.

V and J are TRBV6-6 and TRBJ1-1; a possible D gene is TRBD1 (5 bases). The CDR3 has 15 residues. Germline values: CDR1 MNHNY, CDR2 SVGAGI (reference sequence). V lost 2 bases, J lost 4 bases, and 14 bases lay in between. DNA for the CDR3: TGTGCCAGCAGTTACCCCTCTGGGGGGGGCACTGAAGCTTTCTTT. It encodes CASSYPSGGGTEAFF.

V and J are TRBV6-6 and TRBJ1-1; D remains unclear. CDR3 length equals 13 residues. Trimming removed 4 bases at V and 0 bases at J, with 6 bases between. In germline, CDR1 is MNHNY, CDR2 SVGAGI (reference sequence). The CDR3 DNA reads TGTGCCAGCAGTTTACAGCTGAACACTGAAGCTTTCTTT. Residues: CASSLQLNTEAFF.

The chain joins TRBV10-1 to TRBJ2-7, with 7 nucleotides matching TRBD2. Trimming cost V 3 bases and J 2 bases; bases outside gene matches: 7. The CDR3 has 15 residues. Germline V gives CDR1 WNHNN, CDR2 SYGVQD (reference sequence). Here the CDR3 reads CASSEPERGAYEQYF. CDR3 sequence (DNA): TGCGCCAGCAGTGAACCCGAGCGGGGAGCCTACGAGCAGTACTTC.

This clone was seen a few times. J is TRBJ1-2 and V is TRBV5-5, with D perhaps TRBD1 (5 bases). Germline loops: CDR1 SGHKS, CDR2 YYEKEE (reference sequence). The CDR3 is made up of 14 amino acids. V gave up 0 bases and J gave up 4 bases, with 10 bases separating them. DNA for the CDR3: TGTGCCAGCAGCTTGGTTTCGGGGGGCTATGGCTACACCTTC. Amino acids: CASSLVSGGYGYTF.

This clone has only a few counts. The chain employs TRBV7-2 and TRBJ2-3; 10 bases line up with TRBD1. CDR1 and CDR2 from the germline V gene are SGHTA and FQGNSA. This CDR3 contains 16 residues. The V and J ends lost 5 bases and 6 bases, in that order; junction bases with no gene match: 11. The CDR3 DNA reads TGTGCCAGCAGCCTCCGGGACAGGGGCATTCAGGATACGCAGTATTTT. Translating it yields CASSLRDRGIQDTQYF.

This clone has just a few counts. The chain joins TRBV29-1 to TRBJ1-2; D unclear. CDR1 and CDR2 from the germline V gene are SQVTM and ANQGSEA. The CDR3 has 12 residues. Trimming cost V 7 bases and J 3 bases, with 12 bases left between them. The CDR3 here is CSASFIDYGYTF. The CDR3 DNA sequence: TGCAGCGCGTCGTTTATAGACTATGGCTACACCTTC. The entire variable domain, with the rest obtained from reference TRBV29-1 and TRBJ1-2, is as follows: SAVISQKPSRDICQRGTSLTIQCQVDSQVTMMFWYRQQPGQSLTLIATANQGSEATYESGFVIDKFPISRPNLTFSTLTVSNMSPEDSSIYLCSASFIDYGYTFGSGTRLTVV.

The table lists this clone with a few counts. The chain recombines TRBV6-6 with TRBJ1-1; TRBD1 aligns across 8 bases. V lost 6 bases, J lost 0 bases, and 3 bases stayed unmatched. Germline V lookup: CDR1 MNHNY, CDR2 SVGAGI (reference sequence). The length of the CDR3 is 14 residues. CDR3 DNA: TGTGCCAGCAGCCAGGACAGGGTGAACACTGAAGCTTTCTTT. It translates to CASSQDRVNTEAFF.

This clone was seen a few times. The rearrangement links TRBV4-1 to TRBJ1-5, with D unclear. The CDR3 length is 14 residues. Germline assignment: CDR1 MGHRA and CDR2 YSYEKL. V lost 0 bases and J 11 bases, leaving 14 bases between the germline ends. In nucleotides, the CDR3 is TGCGCCAGCAGCCAAGATGTGGCCTTAGCGGCCCAGCATTTT. It encodes CASSQDVALAAQHF.

The chain links TRBV6-1 to TRBJ1-2; D is perhaps TRBD1 (5 bases). Germline lookup yields CDR1 MNHNS and CDR2 SASEGT. The CDR3 is made up of 14 amino acids. V lost 6 bases and J 7 bases, leaving 18 bases between the germline ends. The CDR3 DNA reads as TGTGCCAGCAGGCCGTCGCCAGGGCCGCGTGGCTACACCTTC. Protein sequence: CASRPSPGPRGYTF.

The rearrangement uses TRBV5-1 and TRBJ2-7; TRBD2 agrees at 7 bases. Germline V CDR1 and CDR2: SGHRS, YFSETQ. The CDR3 has 16 residues. V was pared by 0 bases and J by 2 bases, with 8 bases of the junction left unmatched. The CDR3 is CASSLVMQGGTYEQYF. The CDR3 region has the DNA TGCGCCAGCAGCTTGGTGATGCAGGGAGGGACCTACGAGCAGTACTTC.

The rearrangement uses TRBV7-9 and TRBJ2-5, with 8 bases lining up with TRBD1. Matching the DNA end better, TRBJ2-7 makes the J call doubtful. The CDR3 sequence is 12 residues long. From germline, CDR1 is SEHNR and CDR2 FQNEAQ (reference sequence). CDR3 coding DNA: TGTGCCAGCCGGGGACAGGACTACGAGCAGTACTTC. Protein sequence: CASRGQDYEQYF.

This clone was found a few times. The CDR3: CASSRNRREGGTGELFF. For the CDR3, the DNA is TGTGCCAGCAGCCGAAATCGACGAGAAGGAGGCACCGGGGAGCTGTTTTTT. The chain recombines TRBV14 with TRBJ2-2, with a possible D match to TRBD2 (5 bases). This CDR3 has 17 residues. CDR1 and CDR2 (germline): SGHDN, FVKESK. V lost 4 bases, J lost 4 bases, and 19 bases lay in between.

The chain couples TRBV7-3 to TRBJ2-7; TRBD2 might be the D (6 bases). Trimming took off 3 bases at V and 3 bases at J, with 9 bases between the two ends. The CDR3 extends over 13 amino acids. Germline V gives CDR1 SGHTA, CDR2 FQGTGA. The CDR3 DNA reads TGTGCCAGCAGCTTGGGACTGATCTACGAGCAGTACTTC. Translating gives CASSLGLIYEQYF.

The J gene is TRBJ1-2, the V gene TRBV4-1; tentatively, D is TRBD1 (5 bases). Germline V gene data show CDR1 as MGHRA and CDR2 as YSYEKL. V lost 0 bases and J 1 base, leaving 15 bases between the germline ends. This CDR3 contains 17 residues. The CDR3 DNA sequence: TGCGCCAGCAGCCAAGATCGGGCAGGGATAAATAACTATGGCTACACCTTC. Protein sequence: CASSQDRAGINNYGYTF.

The chain links TRBV5-1 to TRBJ2-6; tentatively, D is TRBD1 (5 bases). Between the trimmed V and J ends, which lost 0 bases and 0 bases, there was a span of 16 bases. Germline CDR1 SGHRS, CDR2 YFSETQ. This CDR3 is 19 amino acids long. The CDR3 protein is CASSLAWTPSISGANVLTF. CDR3 nucleotide sequence: TGCGCCAGCAGCTTGGCCTGGACACCATCCATCTCTGGGGCCAACGTCCTGACTTTC.

V is TRBV18 and J is TRBJ1-5; D perhaps matches TRBD1 (6 bases). The V gene's germline CDR1 is KGHSH and CDR2 LQKENI. This CDR3 has 15 amino acids. V lost 4 bases and J lost 0, with 10 bases in between. Here the CDR3 reads CASSLQGHSNQPQHF. The CDR3 coding sequence is TGTGCCAGCTCACTACAGGGACATAGCAATCAGCCCCAGCATTTT.

The chain recombines TRBV27 with TRBJ2-7, with 7 bases lining up with TRBD1. The CDR3 has 16 amino acids. Germline V gene data show CDR1 as MNHEY and CDR2 as SMNVEV (reference sequence). J was trimmed by 1 base and V by 6 bases; bases with no gene match: 12. The CDR3 DNA sequence: TGTGCCAGCAGATCCCCACAGGGGAGAGGGTCCTACGAGCAGTACTTC. Translated, it gives CASRSPQGRGSYEQYF.

This clone has more than one count but fewer than ten. The CDR3: CASSPPGDRHNEQFF. In DNA form, the CDR3 reads TGTGCCAGCTCACCACCGGGGGACAGACACAATGAGCAGTTCTTC. The chain combines TRBV18 with TRBJ2-1, with TRBD1 matching over 7 bases. The CDR3 sequence is 15 residues long. Germline V lookup: CDR1 KGHSH, CDR2 LQKENI. Germline trimming cut 0 bases from V and 5 bases from J; bases unmatched to any gene: 4.

In DNA form, the CDR3 reads TGTGCCAGCAGCGGACGGGGTTTTGAGACCCAGTACTTC. It codes for CASSGRGFETQYF. This chain links TRBV9 with TRBJ2-5, with D possibly TRBD2 on 5 matching bases. The germline CDR1 and CDR2 sequences are SGDLS and YYNGEE. CDR3 length equals 13 residues. Trimming left V 3 bases short and J 5 bases short, with 11 bases between.